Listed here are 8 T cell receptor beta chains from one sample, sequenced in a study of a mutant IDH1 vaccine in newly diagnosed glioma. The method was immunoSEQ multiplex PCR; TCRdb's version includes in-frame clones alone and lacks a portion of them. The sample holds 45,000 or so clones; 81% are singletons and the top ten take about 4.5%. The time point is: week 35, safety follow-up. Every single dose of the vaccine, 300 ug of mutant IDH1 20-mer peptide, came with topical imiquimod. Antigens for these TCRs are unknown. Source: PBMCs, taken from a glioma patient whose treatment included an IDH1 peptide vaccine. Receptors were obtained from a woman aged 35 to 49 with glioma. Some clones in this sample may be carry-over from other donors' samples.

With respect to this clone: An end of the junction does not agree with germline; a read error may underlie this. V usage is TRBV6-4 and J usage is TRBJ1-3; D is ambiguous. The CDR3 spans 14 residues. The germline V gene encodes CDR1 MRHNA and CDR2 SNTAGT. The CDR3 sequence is CASSGGRSGDTIYF. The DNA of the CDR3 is TGTGCCAGCAGTGGAGGACGGTCTGGAGACACCATATATTTT.

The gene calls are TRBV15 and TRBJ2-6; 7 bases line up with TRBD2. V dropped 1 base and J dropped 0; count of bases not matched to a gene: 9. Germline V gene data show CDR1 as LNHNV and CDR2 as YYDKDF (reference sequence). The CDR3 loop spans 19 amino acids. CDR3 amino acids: CATSRGGRGSYSGANVLTF. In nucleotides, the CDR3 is TGTGCCACCAGCAGAGGGGGGAGGGGCTCATACTCTGGGGCCAACGTCCTGACTTTC. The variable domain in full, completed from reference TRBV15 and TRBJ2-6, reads DAMVIQNPRYQVTQFGKPVTLSCSQTLNHNVMYWYQQKSSQAPKLLFHYYDKDFNNEADTPDNFQSRRPNTSFCFLDIRSPGLGDTAMYLCATSRGGRGSYSGANVLTFGAGSRLTVL.

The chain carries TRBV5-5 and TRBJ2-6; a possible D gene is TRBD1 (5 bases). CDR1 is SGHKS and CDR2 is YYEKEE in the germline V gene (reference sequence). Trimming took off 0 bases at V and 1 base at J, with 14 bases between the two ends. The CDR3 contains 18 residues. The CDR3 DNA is TGTGCCAGCAGCTTGGGTCCAGGGTTAACTTCTGGGGCCAACGTCCTGACTTTC. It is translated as CASSLGPGLTSGANVLTF.

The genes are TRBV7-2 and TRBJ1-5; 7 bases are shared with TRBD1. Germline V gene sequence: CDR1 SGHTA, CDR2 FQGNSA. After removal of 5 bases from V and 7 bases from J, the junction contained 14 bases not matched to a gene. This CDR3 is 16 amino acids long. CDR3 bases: TGTGCCAGCAGCCTACCGACCACAGGGGTAAGCCAGCCCCAGCATTTT. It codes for CASSLPTTGVSQPQHF.

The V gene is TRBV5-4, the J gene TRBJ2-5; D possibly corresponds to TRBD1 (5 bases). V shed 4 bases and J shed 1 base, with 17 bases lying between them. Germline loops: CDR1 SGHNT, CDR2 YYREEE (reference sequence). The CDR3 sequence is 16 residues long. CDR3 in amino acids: CASSLLGQVSQETQYF. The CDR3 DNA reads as TGTGCCAGCAGCCTACTCGGACAAGTATCCCAAGAGACCCAGTACTTC.

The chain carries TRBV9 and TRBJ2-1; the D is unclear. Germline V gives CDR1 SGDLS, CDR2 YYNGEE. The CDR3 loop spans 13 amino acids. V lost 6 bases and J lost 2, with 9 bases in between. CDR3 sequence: CASNGGAYNEQFF. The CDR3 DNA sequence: TGTGCCAGCAACGGCGGCGCCTACAATGAGCAGTTCTTC.

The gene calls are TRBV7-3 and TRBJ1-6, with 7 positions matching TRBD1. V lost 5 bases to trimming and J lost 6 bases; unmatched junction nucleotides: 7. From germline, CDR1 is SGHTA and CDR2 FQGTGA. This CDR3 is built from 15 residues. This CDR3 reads CASSLDRVGNSPLHF. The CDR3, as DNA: TGTGCCAGCAGCCTAGACAGGGTCGGTAATTCACCCCTCCACTTT.

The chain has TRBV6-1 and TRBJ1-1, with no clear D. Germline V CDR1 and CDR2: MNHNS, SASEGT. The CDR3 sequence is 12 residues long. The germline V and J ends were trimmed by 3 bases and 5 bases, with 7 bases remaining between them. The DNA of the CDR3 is TGTGCCAGCAGTGAGTGGAGGACTGAAGCTTTCTTT. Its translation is CASSEWRTEAFF.